This is a list of T cell receptor beta chains from one sample in a study of T cells after yellow fever vaccination. TCRdb passed the 5' RACE reads through MiXCR, listing each CDR3 protein once. Of a few hundred thousand distinct CDR3 sequences detected, 6.8% appear once; the ten largest clones hold 18%. The sample here was PBMCs, taken roughly 46 days after the first yellow fever vaccination. All receptors derive from a man aged 18 to 35 who received the YFV17D yellow fever vaccine. Both conserved end residues are part of each CDR3. The D gene is left open where the match is weak. Rows give clone size only sometimes, using once, few, many, or a class for an expanded clone.

j_gene: TRBJ2-3; v_gene: TRBV7-2; abundance: NA; d_gene: TRBD2; CDR3aa: CASSFLAGAGVTDTQYF; CDR3nt: TGTGCCAGCAGCTTCCTAGCGGGAGCGGGGGTCACAGATACGCAGTATTTT
j_gene: TRBJ2-5; v_gene: TRBV18; abundance: many; d_gene: NA; CDR3aa: CASSQQGWETQYF; CDR3nt: TGTGCCAGCTCACAGCAGGGTTGGGAGACCCAGTACTTC
j_gene: TRBJ1-2; v_gene: TRBV6-1; abundance: NA; d_gene: NA; CDR3aa: CASSPTGHLLANYGYTF; CDR3nt: TGTGCCAGCAGCCCCACGGGACACCTGTTAGCTAACTATGGCTACACCTTC
j_gene: TRBJ1-5; v_gene: TRBV6-1; abundance: few; d_gene: NA; CDR3aa: CASRRLRDQPQHF; CDR3nt: TGTGCCAGCAGGCGATTGAGGGATCAGCCCCAGCATTTT
j_gene: TRBJ1-1; v_gene: TRBV9; abundance: many; d_gene: TRBD1; CDR3aa: CASSPLTGEEANTEAFF; CDR3nt: TGTGCCAGCAGTCCCCTGACAGGGGAAGAGGCGAACACTGAAGCTTTCTTT
j_gene: TRBJ2-1; v_gene: TRBV6-5; abundance: many; d_gene: NA; CDR3aa: CASSYGINSYNEQFF; CDR3nt: TGTGCCAGCAGTTACGGGATAAACTCCTACAATGAGCAGTTCTTC
j_gene: TRBJ1-5; v_gene: TRBV20-1; abundance: NA; d_gene: NA; CDR3aa: CSAVPGRMNQPQHF; CDR3nt: TGCAGTGCCGTCCCGGGACGCATGAATCAGCCCCAGCATTTT
j_gene: TRBJ2-3; v_gene: TRBV12-3/TRBV12-4; abundance: many; d_gene: TRBD2; CDR3aa: CASSLSGGAGTDTQYF; CDR3nt: TGTGCCAGCAGTCTTAGCGGGGGGGCTGGCACAGATACGCAGTATTTT
j_gene: TRBJ1-4; v_gene: TRBV14; abundance: few; d_gene: NA; CDR3aa: CASSQRGSNEKLFF; CDR3nt: TGTGCCAGCAGCCAACGAGGGAGTAATGAAAAACTGTTTTTT
j_gene: TRBJ2-5; v_gene: TRBV6-2/TRBV6-3; abundance: few; d_gene: TRBD2; CDR3aa: CASSSGLAGASQETQYF; CDR3nt: TGTGCCAGCAGTTCGGGACTAGCGGGGGCCTCCCAAGAGACCCAGTACTTC